These 20 T cell receptor beta chains came from one sample sequenced in a study of blood T cell repertoires in COVID-19. Clones were read by immunoSEQ multiplex PCR, and TCRdb kept only the in-frame ones, dropping some. The sample holds more than 60,000 clones; around 90% are singletons and the top ten take about 17%. The source material was peripheral blood. The receptors were sampled from a woman of 80 years or more with active or convalescent COVID-19.

The V call is TRBV19, the J call TRBJ1-5; 9 nucleotides match TRBD1. The CDR3 spans 15 residues. Per germline, CDR1 LNHDA and CDR2 SQIVND (reference sequence). Germline trimming cut 4 bases from V and 6 bases from J; bases unmatched to any gene: 7. CDR3 nucleotides: TGTGCCAGTAGTACGGACAGGGGCGAGGTTCAGCCCCAGCATTTT. Amino acids: CASSTDRGEVQPQHF.

J is TRBJ2-1 and V is TRBV28; a possible D gene is TRBD1 (5 bases). The CDR3 runs 16 residues. Trimming removed 6 bases at V and 0 bases at J, with 15 bases between. CDR1 and CDR2 from the germline V gene are MDHEN and SYDVKM. For the CDR3, the DNA is TGTGCCAGCAGCCCTCCCCACAGGTTCTCCTACAATGAGCAGTTCTTC. Its translation is CASSPPHRFSYNEQFF. Complete variable domain (other parts from reference TRBV28 and TRBJ2-1): DVKVTQSSRYLVKRTGEKVFLECVQDMDHENMFWYRQDPGLGLRLIYFSYDVKMKEKGDIPEGYSVSREKKERFSLILESASTNQTSMYLCASSPPHRFSYNEQFFGPGTRLTVL.

The rearrangement joins TRBV6-4 to TRBJ2-3; weak D call: TRBD1 (7 bases). Germline V gene lookup returns CDR1 MRHNA and CDR2 SNTAGT. CDR3 length equals 14 residues. The germline V and J ends were trimmed by 3 bases and 2 bases, with 9 bases remaining between them. The CDR3 DNA is TGTGCCAGCAGTGAGGAGGGGGCCACAGATACGCAGTATTTT. Its translation: CASSEEGATDTQYF.

This CDR3 is CASKQGNNEKLFF. In DNA, the CDR3 is TGTGCCAGCAAACAGGGAAATAATGAAAAACTGTTTTTT. The genes are TRBV12-3 or TRBV12-4 and TRBJ1-4, with D perhaps matching TRBD1 (6 bases). This CDR3 has 13 residues. Trimming pared 7 bases from V and 4 bases from J, leaving 10 bases between.

The J gene is TRBJ2-2, the V gene TRBV3-1 (or the pseudogene TRBV3-2); 8 bases fit TRBD2. In germline, CDR1 is LGHDT, CDR2 YNNKEL (reference sequence). This CDR3 region has 15 residues. V gave up 6 bases and J gave up 5 bases; unmatched junction bases: 8. The CDR3 sequence is CASSPGTRQTGELFF. In nucleotides, the CDR3 is TGTGCCAGCAGTCCCGGGACTAGACAAACCGGGGAGCTGTTTTTT.

Written as DNA, the CDR3 is TGCGCCAGCAGCTTCAACGGGGAGCTGTTTTTT. This encodes CASSFNGELFF. This chain links TRBV5-1 with TRBJ2-2; D not resolved. CDR3 length equals 11 residues. CDR1 and CDR2 from the germline V gene are SGHRS and YFSETQ. V was cut by 2 bases and J by 7 bases, with 3 bases left in between.

CDR3 in DNA: TGTGCCAGCAGCGTCTCGTTTAGCGGTGCCCTCTACTTC. This encodes CASSVSFSGALYF. V and J are TRBV7-3 and TRBJ2-7, with D possibly TRBD2 on 6 matching bases. The CDR3 has 13 amino acids. V was shortened by 5 bases and J by 13 bases, with 21 bases between the two germline ends. Germline V gene sequence: CDR1 SGHTA, CDR2 FQGTGA.

This clone came up once. The chain carries TRBV4-1 and TRBJ1-2, with D perhaps matching TRBD1 (5 bases). The CDR3 is 16 residues long. Germline assignment: CDR1 MGHRA and CDR2 YSYEKL. The V gene lost 2 bases and the J gene lost 6 bases, with 19 bases spanning the gap. CDR3 amino acids: CASSQRAGREYDGYTF. For the CDR3, the DNA is TGCGCCAGCAGCCAAAGGGCCGGCAGGGAATATGATGGCTACACCTTC.

V gene TRBV6-1 combines with J gene TRBJ1-4; TRBD1 matches 8 bases. The CDR3 sequence is 14 residues long. Germline values: CDR1 MNHNS, CDR2 SASEGT. With V trimmed by 6 bases and J by 7 bases, 7 bases remained unmatched. The CDR3 DNA reads TGTGCCAGCAGAAATACAGGGGGAGTTGAAAAACTGTTTTTT. It encodes CASRNTGGVEKLFF.

This sequence joins TRBV3-1 (or the pseudogene TRBV3-2) and TRBJ2-3, with 10 bases fitting TRBD2. Trimming at V came to 0 bases and at J to 5 bases, leaving 2 bases not matched to a gene. The CDR3 length is 15 residues. Germline loops: CDR1 LGHDT, CDR2 YNNKEL (reference sequence). CDR3 loop: CASSQEGTSVDTQYF. The CDR3 DNA reads TGTGCCAGCAGCCAAGAGGGGACTAGCGTAGATACGCAGTATTTT.

The rearrangement joins TRBV19 to TRBJ2-7; TRBD1 matches at 7 bases. V lost 5 bases to trimming and J lost 2 bases; unmatched junction nucleotides: 3. Germline V gene sequence: CDR1 LNHDA, CDR2 SQIVND (reference sequence). The CDR3 totals 13 residues. The CDR3 region has the DNA TGTGCCAGTAGTGAGGGGGCCGCCTACGAGCAGTACTTC. This encodes CASSEGAAYEQYF.

The gene calls are TRBV4-2 and TRBJ2-7; 16 nucleotides match TRBD2. CDR1 is LGHNA and CDR2 is YNFKEQ in the germline V gene. This CDR3 spans 20 amino acids. After removal of 0 bases from V and 7 bases from J, the junction contained 15 bases not matched to a gene. CDR3 residues: CASSQDPGTSGGASVNEQYF. The CDR3 nucleotides are TGTGCCAGCAGCCAAGACCCCGGGACTAGCGGGGGGGCCTCGGTGAATGAGCAGTACTTC.

The J gene is TRBJ2-7, the V gene TRBV19; 8 bases are a match to TRBD2. The CDR3 spans 15 residues. Unmatched junction bases numbered 1, after V lost 0 bases and J lost 0 bases. Germline V gives CDR1 LNHDA, CDR2 SQIVND (reference sequence). The CDR3 DNA is TGTGCCAGTAGTATAGAAGCGGGGGCCTCCTACGAGCAGTACTTC. The encoded protein is CASSIEAGASYEQYF.

The chain combines TRBV5-1 with TRBJ2-7; 9 bases are shared with TRBD1. The junction had 7 bases not matched to a gene; V was cut back by 0 bases and J by 3 bases. Germline values: CDR1 SGHRS, CDR2 YFSETQ. The CDR3 length is 16 residues. CDR3 nucleotides: TGCGCCAGCAGCTTGGGCCCCCGGGACAGGGACTACGAGCAGTACTTC. It translates to CASSLGPRDRDYEQYF.

The V call is TRBV28, the J call TRBJ2-6, with 7 bases fitting TRBD1. V lost 8 bases and J lost 2; bases outside the gene matches: 12. CDR1 is MDHEN, CDR2 SYDVKM, per germline. The CDR3 covers 17 residues. CDR3 in DNA: TGTGCCAGCGCCCTAGAGGGGGCGAACCCTGGGGCCAACGTCCTGACTTTC. Translation gives CASALEGANPGANVLTF.

The J gene is TRBJ1-5, the V gene TRBV4-1; unclear D gene. This CDR3 comprises 14 residues. Per the germline V gene, CDR1 is MGHRA and CDR2 is YSYEKL. V lost 0 bases, J lost 4 bases, and 7 bases lay in between. The CDR3 region is CASSQDARNQPQHF. As DNA, the CDR3 is TGCGCCAGCAGCCAAGATGCGAGAAATCAGCCCCAGCATTTT.

This chain uses TRBV7-9 with TRBJ1-2; D remains unclear. CDR3 length: 15 amino acids. Trimming cost V 4 bases and J 3 bases, with 15 bases left between them. CDR1 and CDR2 from the germline V gene are SEHNR and FQNEAQ (reference sequence). The CDR3 spells CASSSLLAAYYGYTF. The DNA for the CDR3 is TGTGCCAGCAGCTCCCTGTTAGCTGCCTACTATGGCTACACCTTC.

This clone was seen just once. The rearrangement uses TRBV29-1 and TRBJ1-2; 7 bases are a match to TRBD1. Germline CDR1 and CDR2: SQVTM and ANQGSEA. J gave up 6 bases and V 8 bases, and 9 bases lay outside the gene matches. This CDR3 has 12 amino acids. CDR3 residues: CSTTTGNHGYTF. DNA for the CDR3: TGCAGCACCACGACAGGGAACCATGGCTACACCTTC.

The V gene is TRBV19, the J gene TRBJ1-1, with a tentative D call TRBD1 (6 bases). The CDR3 is made up of 14 amino acids. Germline CDR1 LNHDA, CDR2 SQIVND (reference sequence). Trimming removed 3 bases at V and 1 base at J, with 9 bases between. This chain's CDR3 is CASSMTGTNTEAFF. The CDR3 DNA follows: TGTGCCAGTAGTATGACAGGAACGAACACTGAAGCTTTCTTT.

This sequence joins TRBV11-3 and TRBJ2-2; 12 bases are shared with TRBD2. J lost 6 bases, V lost 2 bases, and 1 base had no gene match. This CDR3 comprises 15 residues. Germline CDR1 reads SGHNT; CDR2 reads YENEEA. The CDR3 bases are TGTGCCAGCAGCTTAAGACTAGCGGGGGCCGGGGAGCTGTTTTTT. Translation: CASSLRLAGAGELFF.